Sequencing of this TCR beta chain was carried out in a study of beta chain features in type 1 diabetes. Background on the study: Patients shared similar age, gender and cell yields with healthy donors.

Via CD45RO/CCR7/CD25/CD127/CD95/CD27, cells of the CD4+ naive, central memory, regulatory and stem cell-like memory subsets were sorted. Turning to this clone: Its antigen remains unidentified.

Regarding the study as a whole: Moderately but significantly shorter TCRB CDR3s were found in Type 1 diabetes patients in all four CD4+ subsets. Sequencing from cDNA could over-represent high-TCR-expressing cells.

Reverse transcription of all isolated RNA meant that expressed TCRB transcripts were sequenced. Naive, central memory and regulatory T cell samples came to a mean of roughly 4 million reads. Measured with immunoSEQ multiplex PCR; TCRdb has only the in-frame clones, and not every one. Here the sample spans around 300,000 clones, 15% being singletons. This clonotype was sampled from a young man with type 1 diabetes. The specimen was naive CD4+ T cells from blood.

The CDR3 DNA reads as TGTGCCAGCACCGAAAATTTGGGGGGAGCCACAGATACGCAGTATTTT. Protein sequence: CASTENLGGATDTQYF. The V call is TRBV2, the J call TRBJ2-3; D may be TRBD2 (6 bases). From germline, CDR1 is SNHLY and CDR2 FYNNEI. The length of the CDR3 is 16 residues. Trimming took off 7 bases at V and 2 bases at J, with 19 bases between the two ends.